The next 18 T cell receptor beta chains were all read from a single sample in a study of CD8+ T cells in alopecia areata. RNA was isolated and reverse transcribed to cDNA, the sequencing template. Only in-frame clones appear in the TCRdb table, and some are missing; sequencing was by immunoSEQ multiplex PCR. The top ten clones hold about 1% of a sample with around 140,000 clones, about 47% of them seen once. The sequencing here drew on CD4+ T cells sorted from blood, taken at week 0. Every receptor here comes from a human donor with alopecia areata.

V usage is TRBV10-3 and J usage is TRBJ1-2; possibly TRBD1 for D (5 bases). The CDR3 is made up of 14 amino acids. V was shortened by 7 bases and J by 4 bases, with 16 bases between the two germline ends. Germline V gene data show CDR1 as ENHRY and CDR2 as SYGVKD. CDR3 bases: TGTGCCATCACCACGGGGGGAAATCTCTATGGCTACACCTTC. Residues: CAITTGGNLYGYTF.

The chain has TRBV28 and TRBJ1-2, with D unclear. The CDR3 runs 14 residues. V lost 3 bases and J 6 bases, leaving 14 bases between the germline ends. In germline, CDR1 is MDHEN, CDR2 SYDVKM. This chain's CDR3 is CASSFNGRKHGYTF. CDR3 sequence (DNA): TGTGCCAGCAGTTTCAATGGACGGAAGCATGGCTACACCTTC.

The chain is built from TRBV7-9 and TRBJ2-7; TRBD1 might be the D (5 bases). The germline V and J ends were trimmed by 3 bases and 6 bases, with 12 bases remaining between them. Germline V gives CDR1 SEHNR, CDR2 FQNEAQ (reference sequence). The CDR3 is made up of 13 amino acids. As DNA, the CDR3 is TGTGCCAGCAGCTTTCCCAGGGCGAGCGAGCAGTACTTC. Translated, it gives CASSFPRASEQYF.

This clone appeared a few times. The chain joins TRBV7-2 to TRBJ1-5; 7 positions agree with TRBD1. J lost 2 bases, V lost 1 base, and 2 bases had no gene match. Germline CDR1 and CDR2: SGHTA and FQGNSA. The CDR3 length is 15 residues. The CDR3 DNA follows: TGTGCCAGCAGCTTAGGAGGGGGCCGCAATCAGCCCCAGCATTTT. This gives the protein CASSLGGGRNQPQHF.

The chain carries TRBV7-2 and TRBJ2-5; unclear D gene. Trimming shortened V by 4 bases and J by 5 bases, and 14 bases separated the two germline ends. CDR3 length equals 14 residues. The germline V gene has CDR1 SGHTA and CDR2 FQGNSA. CDR3 nucleotides: TGTGCCAGCAGCTCACCGCGTGGGCAGGAGACCCAGTACTTC. Translating it yields CASSSPRGQETQYF.

This clone was recorded a few times. V and J are TRBV10-3 and TRBJ1-1; D possibly corresponds to TRBD1 (5 bases). CDR1 is ENHRY, CDR2 SYGVKD, per germline. V gave up 0 bases and J gave up 1 base, with 6 bases separating them. The CDR3 contains 14 residues. The CDR3 loop is CAISESRGNTEAFF. CDR3 nucleotides: TGTGCCATCAGTGAGTCGAGGGGGAACACTGAAGCTTTCTTT.

The V and J genes are TRBV29-1 and TRBJ1-1; D ambiguous. V was cut by 3 bases and J by 0 bases, with 11 bases left in between. Germline lookup yields CDR1 SQVTM and CDR2 ANQGSEA. The CDR3 spans 14 residues. CDR3: CSVDEYSMNTEAFF. In DNA form, the CDR3 reads TGCAGCGTTGACGAATATTCAATGAACACTGAAGCTTTCTTT.

This clone was counted only a few times. This chain joins TRBV30 and TRBJ2-7; the D gene is possibly TRBD1 (6 bases). The V and J ends lost 0 bases and 3 bases respectively, with 15 bases between them. CDR3 length: 15 residues. Germline V gives CDR1 GTSNPN, CDR2 SVGIG (reference sequence). CDR3 nucleotides: TGTGCCTGGAGTGTAAGGGGTGGCAGGGGCTACGAGCAGTACTTC. This translates into CAWSVRGGRGYEQYF. The whole variable domain, remainder taken from reference TRBV30 and TRBJ2-7, is SQTIHQWPATLVQPVGSPLSLECTVEGTSNPNLYWYRQAAGRGLQLLFYSVGIGQISSEVPQNLSASRPQDRQFILSSKKLLLSDSGFYLCAWSVRGGRGYEQYFGPGTRLTVT.

This clone came up once. The chain uses TRBV19 and TRBJ2-5, with 9 bases lining up with TRBD2. The V and J ends lost 11 bases and 6 bases, in that order; junction bases with no gene match: 10. Germline V gene lookup returns CDR1 LNHDA and CDR2 SQIVND (reference sequence). The CDR3 is made up of 13 amino acids. The CDR3 here is CAGKAGGPKTQYF. The CDR3 DNA reads TGTGCCGGTAAGGCGGGAGGGCCGAAGACCCAGTACTTC. Full variable domain (rest looked up from reference TRBV19 and TRBJ2-5): DGGITQSPKYLFRKEGQNVTLSCEQNLNHDAMYWYRQDPGQGLRLIYYSQIVNDFQKGDIAEGYSVSREKKESFPLTVTSAQKNPTAFYLCAGKAGGPKTQYFGPGTRLLVL.

This clone has a single count. The CDR3 DNA reads TGTGCCAGCCTCCTCAGGAGCGGGAGTACAGATACGCAGTATTTT. Translated: CASLLRSGSTDTQYF. The V gene is TRBV27, the J gene TRBJ2-3; the match to TRBD2 covers 8 bases. This CDR3 spans 15 amino acids. V lost 8 bases, J lost 3 bases, and 10 bases stayed unmatched. Germline CDR1 reads MNHEY; CDR2 reads SMNVEV (reference sequence).

The gene calls are TRBV6-6 and TRBJ2-2; D gene uncertain. This CDR3 is 13 amino acids long. The V end lost 10 bases, the J end lost 7 bases, and 16 bases lay between the germline ends. Germline loops: CDR1 MNHNY, CDR2 SVGAGI (reference sequence). The DNA for the CDR3 is TGTGCCACCTGGTCCGGGTTCGTCGGGGAGCTGTTTTTT. It translates to CATWSGFVGELFF.

V usage is TRBV30 and J usage is TRBJ2-7; the D is unclear. V lost 4 bases and J lost 2, with 9 bases in between. There are 12 residues in the CDR3. Looked up from germline, CDR1 is GTSNPN and CDR2 is SVGIG (reference sequence). CDR3: CAWTASPYEQYF. The CDR3 nucleotides are TGTGCCTGGACCGCCAGCCCCTACGAGCAGTACTTC.

This clone was counted a single time. The CDR3 DNA reads TGTGCCTGGAGTGGCCCCCGGGGCGGGATCTACGAGCAGTACTTC. Translation gives CAWSGPRGGIYEQYF. The chain links TRBV30 to TRBJ2-7; D is possibly TRBD2 (6 bases). The CDR3 runs to 15 residues. Germline loops: CDR1 GTSNPN, CDR2 SVGIG (reference sequence). The V gene lost 1 base and the J gene lost 3 bases, with 16 bases spanning the gap.

This clone showed up just a few times. The chain carries TRBV7-9 and TRBJ2-3; tentative D call: TRBD2 (6 bases). CDR3 length: 14 residues. V shed 0 bases and J shed 5 bases, with 9 bases lying between them. The germline CDR1 and CDR2 sequences are SEHNR and FQNEAQ (reference sequence). The DNA of the CDR3 is TGTGCCAGCAGCTTAGCTCGGGAGAAAGATACGCAGTATTTT. Translation: CASSLAREKDTQYF.

This chain joins TRBV30 and TRBJ2-5; 9 positions agree with TRBD2. Germline V gene sequence: CDR1 GTSNPN, CDR2 SVGIG (reference sequence). J was trimmed by 3 bases and V by 0 bases; bases with no gene match: 5. The CDR3 runs 15 residues. CDR3: CAWSVLLAGKETQYF. The CDR3 nucleotides read TGTGCCTGGAGTGTACTCCTAGCGGGGAAAGAGACCCAGTACTTC.

The rearrangement uses TRBV29-1 and TRBJ1-4, with 10 bases aligning to TRBD1. Trimming at V came to 7 bases and at J to 5 bases, leaving 7 bases not matched to a gene. Germline CDR1 is SQVTM and CDR2 is ANQGSEA. The CDR3 totals 14 residues. CDR3 amino acids: CSAGGQGTNEKLFF. The CDR3 DNA follows: TGCAGCGCCGGGGGACAGGGGACAAATGAAAAACTGTTTTTT. The full variable domain, completed using reference TRBV29-1 and TRBJ1-4, is SAVISQKPSRDICQRGTSLTIQCQVDSQVTMMFWYRQQPGQSLTLIATANQGSEATYESGFVIDKFPISRPNLTFSTLTVSNMSPEDSSIYLCSAGGQGTNEKLFFGSGTQLSVL.

The rearrangement links TRBV30 to TRBJ1-4; D possibly corresponds to TRBD1 (6 bases). CDR1 GTSNPN and CDR2 SVGIG come from the germline V gene (reference sequence). The CDR3 sequence is 14 residues long. V shed 2 bases and J shed 8 bases, with 15 bases lying between them. CDR3 sequence (DNA): TGTGCCTGGAGTACAGGGCTGAACATGGAAAAACTGTTTTTT. This gives the protein CAWSTGLNMEKLFF. Combining the CDR3 with reference TRBV30 and TRBJ1-4 gives the whole variable domain SQTIHQWPATLVQPVGSPLSLECTVEGTSNPNLYWYRQAAGRGLQLLFYSVGIGQISSEVPQNLSASRPQDRQFILSSKKLLLSDSGFYLCAWSTGLNMEKLFFGSGTQLSVL.

The V gene is TRBV19, the J gene TRBJ2-6, with TRBD1 matching 8 bases. This CDR3 region has 14 residues. CDR1 is LNHDA and CDR2 is SQIVND in the germline V gene (reference sequence). The chain's CDR3 is CATRNQGAANVLTF. CDR3 DNA sequence: TGTGCTACCCGCAACCAGGGGGCAGCCAACGTCCTGACTTTC.